This TCR beta chain was recovered during a study of OX40 agonist ivuxolimab in advanced cancers. Study overall: The dose-escalation cohort was over 65% male, with a mean age of approximately 62 years, ranging about 23 to 90. Three patients showed partial responses: one hepatocellular carcinoma and two cutaneous melanoma cases. Study results and caveats: At doses 0.1 to 3.0 mg/kg, CD4+ and CD8+ clones expanded.

Drawing of blood for sampling happened at baseline, at cycle 4 day 1, and at cycle 7 day 1. Germline CDR1 reads SGHDN; CDR2 reads FVKESK. The CDR3 loop spans 15 amino acids. Trimming shortened V by 7 bases and J by 4 bases, and 17 bases separated the two germline ends. Here immunoSEQ multiplex PCR was the method, and the copy in TCRdb shows in-frame clones only, minus some. Altogether around 76,000 clones are present, about 90% being singletons, with the ten largest covering about a tenth. To note about this clone: The target antigen is unknown.

This specimen was CD4+ or CD8+ T cells sorted from blood, taken in a trial of the OX40 agonist ivuxolimab. The clonotype was recovered from an adult with an advanced solid tumor such as melanoma, head and neck, liver or kidney cancer. The chain carries TRBV14 and TRBJ2-1; the D gene is possibly TRBD1 (5 bases). Here the CDR3 reads CASNRVQGLYNEQFF. In DNA, the CDR3 is TGTGCCAGCAATAGGGTCCAGGGCCTGTACAATGAGCAGTTCTTC.